These T cell receptor beta chains were read from a single sample in a study of blood T cell repertoires in COVID-19. TCRdb keeps only in-frame clones here, not all; method: immunoSEQ multiplex PCR. The sample gives 150,000 to 200,000 clones, approximately 87% of which show up once; 18% is in the top ten. The sequencing input was peripheral blood. The source is a person between 70 and 80 years old with COVID-19, enrolled during active disease. Each CDR3 is given with its conserved first and last residue. The D gene is left open where the match is weak. Not all rows give a size; the values are once, few, many and, for expanded clones, a class.

length,size,D,J,V,DNA,CDR3
15,.,TRBD1,TRBJ1-2,TRBV7-9,TGTGCCAGCAGCCCCCAGGACAGGGAAGGCCATGGCTACACCTTC,CASSPQDREGHGYTF
13,few,.,TRBJ1-5,TRBV15,TGTGCCACCGGTAGCGCAGGAAATCAGCCCCAGCATTTT,CATGSAGNQPQHF
14,.,.,TRBJ1-2,TRBV7-3,TGTGCCAGCAGCTTGTCCCAGGGAGCGGGCGGCTACACCTTC,CASSLSQGAGGYTF
17,.,.,TRBJ2-6,TRBV3-1/TRBV3-2,TGTGCCAGCAGTCCCGGCTCGGCGGTCTCTGGGGCCAACGTCCTGACTTTC,CASSPGSAVSGANVLTF
15,.,.,TRBJ2-1,TRBV7-3,TGTGCCAGCAGCTTCGCGGTGAGCGCCTACAATGAGCAGTTCTTC,CASSFAVSAYNEQFF
16,.,TRBD2,TRBJ2-5,TRBV15,TGTGCCACCAGCAGATCCGTGGCGGGGGTAGAGAAGACCCAGTACTTC,CATSRSVAGVEKTQYF
15,.,TRBD1,TRBJ2-1,TRBV6-2/TRBV6-3,TGTGCCAGCAGTTATCCGACAGGGGGCTACAATGAGCAGTTCTTC,CASSYPTGGYNEQFF
13,once,.,TRBJ2-2,TRBV7-2,TGTGCCAGCAGCTTAGGGCACACCGGGGAGCTGTTTTTT,CASSLGHTGELFF
14,.,TRBD1,TRBJ2-1,TRBV18,TGTGCCAGCTCACCACAGACAGGGCACAATGAGCAGTTCTTC,CASSPQTGHNEQFF
17,.,TRBD1,TRBJ2-3,TRBV6-6,TGTGCCAGCAGTCCTCGACAGGGGGTCGCCGGCACAGATACGCAGTATTTT,CASSPRQGVAGTDTQYF
14,.,.,TRBJ1-2,TRBV3-1/TRBV3-2,TGTGCCAGCAGCCGAGACGCCGGGGACTATGGCTACACCTTC,CASSRDAGDYGYTF
16,.,.,TRBJ2-1,TRBV7-9,TGTGCCAGCAGCTTAGTGGTCGGGGGAGCCTACAATGAGCAGTTCTTC,CASSLVVGGAYNEQFF